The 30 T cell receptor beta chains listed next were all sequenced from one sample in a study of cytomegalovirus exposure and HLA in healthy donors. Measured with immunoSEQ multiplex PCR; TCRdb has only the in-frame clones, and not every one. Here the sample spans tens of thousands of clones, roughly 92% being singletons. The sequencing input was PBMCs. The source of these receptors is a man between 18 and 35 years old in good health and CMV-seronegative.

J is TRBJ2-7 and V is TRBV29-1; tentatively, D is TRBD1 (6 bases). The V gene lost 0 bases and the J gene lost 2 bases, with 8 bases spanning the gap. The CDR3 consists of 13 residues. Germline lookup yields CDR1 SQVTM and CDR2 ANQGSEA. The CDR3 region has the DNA TGCAGCGTTGAAGAGGCAGGGGCCTACGAGCAGTACTTC. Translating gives CSVEEAGAYEQYF.

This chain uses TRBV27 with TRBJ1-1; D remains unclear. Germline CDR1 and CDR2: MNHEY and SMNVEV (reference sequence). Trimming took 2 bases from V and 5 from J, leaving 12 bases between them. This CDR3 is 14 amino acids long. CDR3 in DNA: TGTGCCAGCAGTTTAGTTCCGGGAACAACTGAAGCTTTCTTT. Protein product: CASSLVPGTTEAFF.

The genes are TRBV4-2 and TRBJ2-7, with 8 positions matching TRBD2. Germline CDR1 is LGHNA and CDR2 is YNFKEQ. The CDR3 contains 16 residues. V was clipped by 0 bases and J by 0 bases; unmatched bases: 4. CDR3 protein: CASSQDTSGASYEQYF. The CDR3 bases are TGTGCCAGCAGCCAAGATACTAGCGGAGCCTCCTACGAGCAGTACTTC.

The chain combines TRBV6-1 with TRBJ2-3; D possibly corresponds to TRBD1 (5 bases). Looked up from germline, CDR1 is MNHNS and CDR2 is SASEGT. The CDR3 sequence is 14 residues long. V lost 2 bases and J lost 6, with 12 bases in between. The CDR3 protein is CASSERQGRDTQYF. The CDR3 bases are TGTGCCAGCAGTGAACGGCAGGGTAGGGATACGCAGTATTTT.

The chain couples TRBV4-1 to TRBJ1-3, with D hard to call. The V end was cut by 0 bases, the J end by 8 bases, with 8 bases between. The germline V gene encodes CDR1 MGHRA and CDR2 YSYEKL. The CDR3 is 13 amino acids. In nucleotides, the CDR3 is TGCGCCAGCAGCCAAGAGAGCGGATACACCATATATTTT. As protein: CASSQESGYTIYF.

The DNA of the CDR3 is TGTGCCAGCAGCTTAGGGGAAGGCGGGAGTGGAGGGGAGCTGTTTTTT. This translates into CASSLGEGGSGGELFF. The V gene is TRBV7-9, the J gene TRBJ2-2; 7 nucleotides match TRBD2. CDR3 length: 16 amino acids. Germline V gene sequence: CDR1 SEHNR, CDR2 FQNEAQ (reference sequence). J gave up 8 bases and V 1 base, and 10 bases lay outside the gene matches.

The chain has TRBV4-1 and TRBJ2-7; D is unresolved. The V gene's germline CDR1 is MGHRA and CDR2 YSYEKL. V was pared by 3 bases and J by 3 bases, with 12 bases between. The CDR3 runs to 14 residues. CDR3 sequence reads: CASSQEDTHYEQYF. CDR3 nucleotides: TGCGCCAGCAGCCAGGAAGACACACACTACGAGCAGTACTTC.

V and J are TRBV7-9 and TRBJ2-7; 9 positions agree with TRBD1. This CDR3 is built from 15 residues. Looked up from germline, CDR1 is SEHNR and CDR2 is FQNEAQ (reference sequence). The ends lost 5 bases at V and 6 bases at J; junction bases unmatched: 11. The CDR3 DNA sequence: TGTGCCAGCAGCCAACCCCGGGACAGGGATTCCGAGCAGTACTTC. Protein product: CASSQPRDRDSEQYF.

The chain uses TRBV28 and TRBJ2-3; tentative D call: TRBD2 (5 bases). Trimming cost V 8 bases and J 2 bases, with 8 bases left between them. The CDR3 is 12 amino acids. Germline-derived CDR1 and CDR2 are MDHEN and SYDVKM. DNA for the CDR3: TGTGCCAGCGGACTTCTCACAGATACGCAGTATTTT. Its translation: CASGLLTDTQYF.

The CDR3 protein is CASSSRLAGDRYEQYF. In nucleotides, the CDR3 is TGTGCCAGCAGTAGCCGACTAGCGGGAGATAGGTACGAGCAGTACTTC. The rearrangement links TRBV7-2 to TRBJ2-7; TRBD2 matches 12 bases. The junction had 10 bases not matched to a gene; V was cut back by 6 bases and J by 4 bases. From germline, CDR1 is SGHTA and CDR2 FQGNSA. The CDR3 is 16 residues long.

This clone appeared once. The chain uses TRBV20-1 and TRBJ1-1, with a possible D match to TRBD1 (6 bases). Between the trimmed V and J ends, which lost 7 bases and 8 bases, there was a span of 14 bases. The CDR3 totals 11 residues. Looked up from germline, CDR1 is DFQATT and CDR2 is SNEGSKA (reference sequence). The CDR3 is CSVEAGQEAFF. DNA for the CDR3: TGCAGTGTCGAAGCGGGACAAGAAGCTTTCTTT.

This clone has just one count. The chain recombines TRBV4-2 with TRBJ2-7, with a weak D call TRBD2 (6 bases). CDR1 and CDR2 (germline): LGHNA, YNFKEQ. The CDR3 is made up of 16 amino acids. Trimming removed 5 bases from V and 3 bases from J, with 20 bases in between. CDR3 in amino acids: CASSFLEGPDYYEQYF. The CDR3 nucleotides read TGTGCCAGCAGCTTTTTGGAGGGCCCGGACTACTACGAGCAGTACTTC.

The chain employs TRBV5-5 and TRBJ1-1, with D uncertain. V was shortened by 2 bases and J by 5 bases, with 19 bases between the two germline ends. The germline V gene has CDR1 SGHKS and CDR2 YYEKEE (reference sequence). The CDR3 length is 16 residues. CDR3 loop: CASSLLGGFRKTEAFF. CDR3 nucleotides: TGTGCCAGCAGCTTACTGGGAGGGTTTAGGAAAACTGAAGCTTTCTTT.

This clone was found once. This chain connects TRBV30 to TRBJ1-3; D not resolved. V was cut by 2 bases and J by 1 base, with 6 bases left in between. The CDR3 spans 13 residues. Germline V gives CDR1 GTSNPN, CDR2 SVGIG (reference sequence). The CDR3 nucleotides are TGTGCCTGGAGTTCGGGGTCTGGAAACACCATATATTTT. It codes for CAWSSGSGNTIYF.

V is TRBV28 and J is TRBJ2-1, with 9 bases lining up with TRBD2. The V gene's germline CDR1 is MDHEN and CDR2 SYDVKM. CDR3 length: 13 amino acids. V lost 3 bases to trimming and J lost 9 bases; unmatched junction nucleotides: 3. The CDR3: CASSLGTSLEQFF. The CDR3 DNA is TGTGCCAGCAGTTTGGGGACTAGCCTTGAGCAGTTCTTC.

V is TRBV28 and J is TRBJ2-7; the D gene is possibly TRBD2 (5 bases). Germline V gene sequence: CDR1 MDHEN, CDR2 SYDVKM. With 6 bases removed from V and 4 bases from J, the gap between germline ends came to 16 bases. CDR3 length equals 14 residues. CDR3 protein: CASSLPGRGYEQYF. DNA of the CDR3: TGTGCCAGCAGCCTACCCGGACGGGGATACGAGCAGTACTTC.

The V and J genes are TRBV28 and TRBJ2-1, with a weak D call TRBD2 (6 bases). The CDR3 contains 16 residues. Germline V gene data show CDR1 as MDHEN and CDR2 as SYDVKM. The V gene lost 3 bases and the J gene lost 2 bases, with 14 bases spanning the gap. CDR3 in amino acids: CASSLRREIPYNEQFF. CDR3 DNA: TGTGCCAGCAGTTTGCGACGGGAGATACCCTACAATGAGCAGTTCTTC. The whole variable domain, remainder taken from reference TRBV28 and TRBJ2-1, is DVKVTQSSRYLVKRTGEKVFLECVQDMDHENMFWYRQDPGLGLRLIYFSYDVKMKEKGDIPEGYSVSREKKERFSLILESASTNQTSMYLCASSLRREIPYNEQFFGPGTRLTVL.

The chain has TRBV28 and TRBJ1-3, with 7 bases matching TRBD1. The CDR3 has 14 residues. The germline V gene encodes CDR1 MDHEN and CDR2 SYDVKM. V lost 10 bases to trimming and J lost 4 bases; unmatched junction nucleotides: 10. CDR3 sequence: CATQGTVRGNTIYF. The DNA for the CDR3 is TGTGCCACACAGGGGACAGTACGAGGAAACACCATATATTTT.

Here the CDR3 reads CASSAQQGAGETQYF. The CDR3 DNA reads as TGTGCCAGCAGCGCCCAACAGGGGGCCGGGGAGACCCAGTACTTC. The V and J genes are TRBV9 and TRBJ2-5; 9 bases map to TRBD1. Germline CDR1 is SGDLS and CDR2 is YYNGEE. The V and J ends lost 3 bases and 5 bases, in that order; junction bases with no gene match: 8. The CDR3 is 15 amino acids.

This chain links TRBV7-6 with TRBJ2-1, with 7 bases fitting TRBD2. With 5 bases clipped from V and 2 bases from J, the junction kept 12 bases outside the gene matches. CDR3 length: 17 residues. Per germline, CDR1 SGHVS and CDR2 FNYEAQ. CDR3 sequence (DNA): TGTGCCAGCAGCCCAACCCCCGGACTAGTGGCCTACAATGAGCAGTTCTTC. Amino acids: CASSPTPGLVAYNEQFF.

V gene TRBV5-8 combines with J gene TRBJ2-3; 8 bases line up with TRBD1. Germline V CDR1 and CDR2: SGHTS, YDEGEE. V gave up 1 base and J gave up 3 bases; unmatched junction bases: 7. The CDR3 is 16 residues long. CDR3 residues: CASSLNGRGRTDTQYF. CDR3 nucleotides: TGTGCCAGCAGCTTGAACGGCAGGGGGCGGACAGATACGCAGTATTTT.

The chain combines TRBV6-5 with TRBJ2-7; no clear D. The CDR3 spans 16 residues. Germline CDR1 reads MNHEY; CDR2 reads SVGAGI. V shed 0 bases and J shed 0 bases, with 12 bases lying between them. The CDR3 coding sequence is TGTGCCAGCAGTTACTCCGAACTGACAAGCTCCTACGAGCAGTACTTC. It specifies CASSYSELTSSYEQYF.

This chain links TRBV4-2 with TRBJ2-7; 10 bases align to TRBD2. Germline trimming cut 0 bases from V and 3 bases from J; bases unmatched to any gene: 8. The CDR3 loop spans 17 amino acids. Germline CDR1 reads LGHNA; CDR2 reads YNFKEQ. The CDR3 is CASSQEGILAGNYEQYF. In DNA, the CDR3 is TGTGCCAGCAGCCAAGAAGGCATACTAGCGGGGAACTACGAGCAGTACTTC.

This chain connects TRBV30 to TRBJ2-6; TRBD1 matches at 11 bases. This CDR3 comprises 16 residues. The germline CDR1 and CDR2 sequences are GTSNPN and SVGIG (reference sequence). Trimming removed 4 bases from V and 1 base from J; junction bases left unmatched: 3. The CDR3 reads CAWKGQGGSGANVLTF. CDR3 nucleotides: TGTGCCTGGAAGGGACAGGGGGGATCTGGGGCCAACGTCCTGACTTTC.

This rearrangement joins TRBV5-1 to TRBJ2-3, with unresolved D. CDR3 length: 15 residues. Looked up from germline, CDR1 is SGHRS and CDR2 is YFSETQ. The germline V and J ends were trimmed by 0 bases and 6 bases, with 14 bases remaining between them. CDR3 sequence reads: CASSLGKAGSDTQYF. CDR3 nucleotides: TGCGCCAGCAGCTTGGGGAAGGCAGGTTCCGATACGCAGTATTTT.

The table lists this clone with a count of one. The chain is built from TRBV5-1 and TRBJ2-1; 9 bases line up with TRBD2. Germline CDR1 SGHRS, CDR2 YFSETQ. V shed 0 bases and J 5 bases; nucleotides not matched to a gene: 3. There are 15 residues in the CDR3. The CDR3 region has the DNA TGCGCCAGCAGCTTGGGCAGACTAGCGGACAATGAGCAGTTCTTC. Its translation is CASSLGRLADNEQFF.

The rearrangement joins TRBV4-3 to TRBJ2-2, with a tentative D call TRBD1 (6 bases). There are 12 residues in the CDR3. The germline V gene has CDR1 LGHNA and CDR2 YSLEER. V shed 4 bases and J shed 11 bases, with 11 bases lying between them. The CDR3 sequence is CASSRDRTELFF. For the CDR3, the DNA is TGCGCCAGCAGCCGTGACAGGACCGAGCTGTTTTTT.

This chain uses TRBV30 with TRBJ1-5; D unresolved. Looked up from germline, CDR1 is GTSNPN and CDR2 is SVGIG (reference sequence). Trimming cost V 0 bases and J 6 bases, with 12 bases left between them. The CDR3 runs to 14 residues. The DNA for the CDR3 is TGTGCCTGGAGTGTAAATTTGGGGAGTCAGCCCCAGCATTTT. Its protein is CAWSVNLGSQPQHF. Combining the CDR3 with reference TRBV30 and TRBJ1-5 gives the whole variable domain SQTIHQWPATLVQPVGSPLSLECTVEGTSNPNLYWYRQAAGRGLQLLFYSVGIGQISSEVPQNLSASRPQDRQFILSSKKLLLSDSGFYLCAWSVNLGSQPQHFGDGTRLSIL.

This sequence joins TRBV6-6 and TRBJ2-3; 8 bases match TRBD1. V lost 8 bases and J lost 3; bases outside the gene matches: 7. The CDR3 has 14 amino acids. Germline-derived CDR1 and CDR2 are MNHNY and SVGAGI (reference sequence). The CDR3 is CASGRQGSTDTQYF. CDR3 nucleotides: TGTGCCAGCGGGCGACAGGGGAGTACAGATACGCAGTATTTT.

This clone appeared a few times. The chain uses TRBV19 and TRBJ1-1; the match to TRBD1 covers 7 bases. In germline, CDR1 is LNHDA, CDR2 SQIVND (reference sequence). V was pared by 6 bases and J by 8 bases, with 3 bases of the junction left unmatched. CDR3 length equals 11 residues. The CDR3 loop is CASSGQAEAFF. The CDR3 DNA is TGTGCCAGTAGCGGACAGGCAGAAGCTTTCTTT.